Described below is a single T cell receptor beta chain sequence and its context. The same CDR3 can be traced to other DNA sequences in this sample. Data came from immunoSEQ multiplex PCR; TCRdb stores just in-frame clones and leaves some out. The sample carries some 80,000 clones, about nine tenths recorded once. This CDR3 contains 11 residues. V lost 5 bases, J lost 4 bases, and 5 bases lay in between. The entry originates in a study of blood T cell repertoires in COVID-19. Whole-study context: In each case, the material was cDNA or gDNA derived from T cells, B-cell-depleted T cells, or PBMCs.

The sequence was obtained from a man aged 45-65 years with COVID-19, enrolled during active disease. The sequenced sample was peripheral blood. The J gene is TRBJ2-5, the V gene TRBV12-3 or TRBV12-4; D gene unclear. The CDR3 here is CASSPRETQYF. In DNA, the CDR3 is TGTGCCAGCAGTCCTCGAGAGACCCAGTACTTC.